This TCR beta chain was profiled in a study of T cells in Graves' hyperthyroidism and ophthalmopathy. Findings and limits, study-wide: Ophthalmopathy was model-predicted a median about 6.7 months pre-onset. From stable hyperthyroidism, ophthalmopathy was set apart by a 13 V-J model.

This clonotype was observed many times. Antigen specificity is unknown. Thyroid ultrasound, orbital computed tomography, clinical symptoms, and serum thyroxine and TRAb underpinned diagnoses. RNA transcripts served as the template for amplifying TCR beta CDR3 regions. First-round RT-PCR targeting the TCR CDR3 was performed with the HTBI primer set. Via MiXCR, TCRdb re-called the multiplex PCR reads, giving one row per CDR3 protein. The sample contains a few hundred thousand distinct CDR3 sequences, about 16% of which appear only once. Germline V lookup: CDR1 MDHEN, CDR2 SYDVKM. The CDR3 spans 17 residues. V gave up 6 bases and J gave up 3 bases, with 21 bases separating them.

The clonotype was recovered from an older woman with Graves' ophthalmopathy. V is TRBV28 and J is TRBJ1-5; maybe TRBD1 (6 bases). The material sequenced was blood. The CDR3 sequence: CASREGLGQPINQPQHF. The CDR3 coding sequence is TGTGCCAGCAGGGAGGGTCTGGGACAACCCATCAATCAGCCCCAGCATTTT.